This is a list of T cell receptor beta chains from one sample in a study of cytomegalovirus exposure and HLA in healthy donors. Only in-frame clones appear in the TCRdb table, and some are missing; sequencing was by immunoSEQ multiplex PCR. The sample spans around 140,000 clones; the ten largest clones claim 1.5% to 2%. Sequencing was carried out using PBMCs. These receptors originate from a young man in good health and CMV-seronegative. CDR3s include the opening cysteine and the closing phenylalanine or tryptophan. The D gene is left open where the match is weak.

CDR3 protein: CASSDRRGQHPTEAFF; CDR3 DNA: TGTGCCAGCAGCGATCGCCGGGGACAGCATCCCACTGAAGCTTTCTTT; J gene: TRBJ1-1; D gene: TRBD1; V gene: TRBV7-3
CDR3 protein: CASSPRQGTTYEQYF; CDR3 DNA: TGTGCCAGCAGCCCTAGACAGGGGACGACCTACGAGCAGTACTTC; J gene: TRBJ2-7; D gene: TRBD1; V gene: TRBV14
CDR3 protein: CASSFNQGVNEQYF; CDR3 DNA: TGCGCCAGCAGCTTCAACCAGGGCGTCAACGAGCAGTACTTC; J gene: TRBJ2-7; D gene: .; V gene: TRBV5-1
CDR3 protein: CASSQDGTGGEKLFF; CDR3 DNA: TGCGCCAGCAGCCAAGATGGGACAGGTGGTGAAAAACTGTTTTTT; J gene: TRBJ1-4; D gene: TRBD1; V gene: TRBV4-1
CDR3 protein: CATSSVGGGYEQYF; CDR3 DNA: TGTGCCACCAGTTCGGTTGGGGGGGGATACGAGCAGTACTTC; J gene: TRBJ2-7; D gene: TRBD2; V gene: TRBV19
CDR3 protein: CASRISGPYNEQFF; CDR3 DNA: TGCGCCAGCAGAATTAGCGGGCCCTACAATGAGCAGTTCTTC; J gene: TRBJ2-1; D gene: TRBD2; V gene: TRBV10-2
CDR3 protein: CASSDRSGNQPQHF; CDR3 DNA: TGCGCCAGCAGTGATCGAAGCGGAAATCAGCCCCAGCATTTT; J gene: TRBJ1-5; D gene: .; V gene: TRBV10-2
CDR3 protein: CASGWGGEASGANVLTF; CDR3 DNA: TGTGCCAGTGGGTGGGGTGGGGAGGCCTCTGGGGCCAACGTCCTGACTTTC; J gene: TRBJ2-6; D gene: .; V gene: TRBV25-1
CDR3 protein: CASSFYNRGRDEKLFF; CDR3 DNA: TGTGCCAGCAGCTTCTATAACAGGGGGCGGGATGAAAAACTGTTTTTT; J gene: TRBJ1-4; D gene: TRBD1; V gene: TRBV7-6
CDR3 protein: CASSQEKGGIDEQYF; CDR3 DNA: TGTGCCAGCAGCCAAGAGAAGGGAGGGATCGACGAGCAGTACTTC; J gene: TRBJ2-7; D gene: TRBD2; V gene: TRBV14
CDR3 protein: CATSSGQGSYEQYF; CDR3 DNA: TGTGCCACCTCCTCGGGACAGGGCTCCTACGAGCAGTACTTC; J gene: TRBJ2-7; D gene: TRBD1; V gene: TRBV28
CDR3 protein: CASSLEVDGTEVF; CDR3 DNA: TGTGCCAGCAGCTTAGAGGTTGACGGAACGGAGGTCTTT; J gene: TRBJ1-1; D gene: .; V gene: TRBV7-6
CDR3 protein: CASSLDSNYGYTF; CDR3 DNA: TGTGCCAGCAGTCTAGACAGCAACTATGGCTACACCTTC; J gene: TRBJ1-2; D gene: .; V gene: TRBV28
CDR3 protein: CASSRQGVMNTEAFF; CDR3 DNA: TGTGCCAGCAGCCGACAGGGGGTCATGAACACTGAAGCTTTCTTT; J gene: TRBJ1-1; D gene: TRBD1; V gene: TRBV7-9
CDR3 protein: CASSYVERETYEQYF; CDR3 DNA: TGCGCCAGCAGCTACGTAGAGCGGGAGACCTACGAGCAGTACTTC; J gene: TRBJ2-7; D gene: TRBD2; V gene: TRBV5-1
CDR3 protein: CASSLVRLAGVPKETQYF; CDR3 DNA: TGTGCCAGCAGCTTGGTGCGACTAGCGGGGGTGCCCAAGGAGACCCAGTACTTC; J gene: TRBJ2-5; D gene: TRBD2; V gene: TRBV5-6
CDR3 protein: CASSETSGSFGSYEQYF; CDR3 DNA: TGTGCCAGCAGCGAGACTAGCGGGAGTTTCGGGAGCTACGAGCAGTACTTC; J gene: TRBJ2-7; D gene: TRBD2; V gene: TRBV7-2
CDR3 protein: CASSEATGGHYGYTF; CDR3 DNA: TGTGCCAGCAGTGAGGCGACAGGGGGGCACTATGGCTACACCTTC; J gene: TRBJ1-2; D gene: TRBD1; V gene: TRBV6-1
CDR3 protein: CASSNPGQGSYEQYF; CDR3 DNA: TGTGCCAGCAGCAATCCGGGACAGGGCTCCTACGAGCAGTACTTC; J gene: TRBJ2-7; D gene: TRBD1; V gene: TRBV6-1
CDR3 protein: CASSGIRGSEQFF; CDR3 DNA: TGTGCCAGCAGTGGAATCAGGGGGTCTGAGCAGTTCTTC; J gene: TRBJ2-1; D gene: TRBD1; V gene: TRBV6-4
CDR3 protein: CASSLGGGSVYEQYF; CDR3 DNA: TGTGCCAGCAGCTTGGGGGGGGGCAGCGTCTACGAGCAGTACTTC; J gene: TRBJ2-7; D gene: .; V gene: TRBV5-4
CDR3 protein: CASSEGDFGGTEAFF; CDR3 DNA: TGTGCCAGCAGTGAAGGGGACTTTGGGGGCACTGAAGCTTTCTTT; J gene: TRBJ1-1; D gene: .; V gene: TRBV25-1
CDR3 protein: CASSTNRETQYF; CDR3 DNA: TGTGCCAGTAGTACTAACAGGGAGACCCAGTACTTC; J gene: TRBJ2-5; D gene: .; V gene: TRBV19
CDR3 protein: CASSPTQLPPSNYGYTF; CDR3 DNA: TGTGCCAGCAGCCCTACCCAACTCCCTCCTTCTAACTATGGCTACACCTTC; J gene: TRBJ1-2; D gene: .; V gene: TRBV9
CDR3 protein: CSGKTSGSTDTQYF; CDR3 DNA: TGCAGCGGAAAGACTAGCGGGAGCACAGATACGCAGTATTTT; J gene: TRBJ2-3; D gene: TRBD2; V gene: TRBV29-1
CDR3 protein: CASSEGTGMRETQYF; CDR3 DNA: TGTGCCAGCAGTGAGGGGACAGGGATGCGGGAGACCCAGTACTTC; J gene: TRBJ2-5; D gene: TRBD1; V gene: TRBV25-1
CDR3 protein: CSVPRDTNTGELFF; CDR3 DNA: TGCAGCGTCCCAAGGGACACCAACACCGGGGAGCTGTTTTTT; J gene: TRBJ2-2; D gene: .; V gene: TRBV29-1
CDR3 protein: CASPPSGRGNTGELFF; CDR3 DNA: TGTGCCAGCCCTCCTAGCGGGAGGGGAAACACCGGGGAGCTGTTTTTT; J gene: TRBJ2-2; D gene: TRBD2; V gene: TRBV6-6
CDR3 protein: CSVIRDSPYNEQFF; CDR3 DNA: TGCAGCGTTATCCGGGACAGCCCCTACAATGAGCAGTTCTTC; J gene: TRBJ2-1; D gene: TRBD1; V gene: TRBV29-1
CDR3 protein: CASSIPGQGADEQYF; CDR3 DNA: TGTGCCAGTAGTATCCCGGGACAGGGGGCTGACGAGCAGTACTTC; J gene: TRBJ2-7; D gene: TRBD1; V gene: TRBV19
CDR3 protein: CASSQDYGGPPWNEQFF; CDR3 DNA: TGCGCCAGCAGCCAAGATTACGGGGGGCCCCCCTGGAATGAGCAGTTCTTC; J gene: TRBJ2-1; D gene: .; V gene: TRBV4-3
CDR3 protein: CASMSSGRSEQFF; CDR3 DNA: TGTGCCAGCATGTCTAGCGGGAGGAGTGAGCAGTTCTTC; J gene: TRBJ2-1; D gene: TRBD2; V gene: TRBV2
CDR3 protein: CAWSFGGGSLYEQYF; CDR3 DNA: TGTGCCTGGAGCTTTGGCGGGGGGTCATTATACGAGCAGTACTTC; J gene: TRBJ2-7; D gene: TRBD2; V gene: TRBV30
CDR3 protein: CASSVSGGPVTQYF; CDR3 DNA: TGTGCCAGCAGTGTCAGTGGGGGCCCCGTGACCCAGTACTTC; J gene: TRBJ2-5; D gene: .; V gene: TRBV2
CDR3 protein: CASSWAGYTEAFF; CDR3 DNA: TGTGCCAGTTCATGGGCGGGATACACTGAAGCTTTCTTT; J gene: TRBJ1-1; D gene: .; V gene: TRBV28
CDR3 protein: CATQTGTGDRMPQHF; CDR3 DNA: TGTGCCACGCAGACCGGGACAGGGGACCGGATGCCCCAGCATTTT; J gene: TRBJ1-5; D gene: TRBD1; V gene: TRBV15
CDR3 protein: CASSPSLDRNTEAFF; CDR3 DNA: TGTGCCAGCAGTCCCAGCTTAGACAGGAACACTGAAGCTTTCTTT; J gene: TRBJ1-1; D gene: .; V gene: TRBV7-6
CDR3 protein: CASSHSMSGASNTGELFF; CDR3 DNA: TGTGCCAGCTCACACTCAATGTCAGGGGCCTCGAACACCGGGGAGCTGTTTTTT; J gene: TRBJ2-2; D gene: .; V gene: TRBV18
CDR3 protein: CASSLGLLNYGYTF; CDR3 DNA: TGTGCCAGCAGCTTAGGGCTGCTGAATTATGGCTACACCTTC; J gene: TRBJ1-2; D gene: .; V gene: TRBV7-9
CDR3 protein: CIAGGRVRETQYF; CDR3 DNA: TGCATAGCGGGCGGGAGGGTAAGAGAGACCCAGTACTTC; J gene: TRBJ2-5; D gene: TRBD2; V gene: TRBV29-1
CDR3 protein: CASSYRQGGGEQYF; CDR3 DNA: TGTGCCAGCAGTTACAGGCAGGGCGGTGGGGAGCAGTACTTC; J gene: TRBJ2-7; D gene: .; V gene: TRBV6-5
CDR3 protein: CASSSAGGYTEAFF; CDR3 DNA: TGTGCCAGCAGCTCGGCAGGGGGCTACACTGAAGCTTTCTTT; J gene: TRBJ1-1; D gene: TRBD1; V gene: TRBV7-3
CDR3 protein: CASSLYDYPDNEQFF; CDR3 DNA: TGTGCCAGCAGCTTATACGACTACCCAGACAATGAGCAGTTCTTC; J gene: TRBJ2-1; D gene: .; V gene: TRBV7-2